The 5 T cell receptor beta chains presented below share a single source sample, sequenced in a study of cytomegalovirus exposure and HLA in healthy donors. The data were produced by immunoSEQ multiplex PCR, yet TCRdb's version contains in-frame clones alone and is incomplete. The sample includes about 160,000 clones, just under 90% of them seen just once. Source material: PBMCs. These receptors were collected from a woman aged 18 to 35 in good health and CMV-seropositive.

V is TRBV29-1 and J is TRBJ2-7, with a tentative D call TRBD2 (5 bases). The V end lost 3 bases, the J end lost 6 bases, and 9 bases lay between the germline ends. Germline V CDR1 and CDR2: SQVTM, ANQGSEA. The CDR3 sequence is 11 residues long. CDR3 residues: CSVEMRAEQYF. The CDR3 bases are TGCAGCGTTGAGATGCGGGCCGAGCAGTACTTC.

V is TRBV7-9 and J is TRBJ2-7; tentatively, D is TRBD2 (5 bases). V was clipped by 4 bases and J by 5 bases, with 18 bases between them. The V gene's germline CDR1 is SEHNR and CDR2 FQNEAQ (reference sequence). The CDR3 runs to 15 residues. The CDR3 loop reads CASSSDGSLGDEQYF. CDR3 nucleotide sequence: TGTGCCAGCAGCTCAGACGGTTCTTTGGGAGACGAGCAGTACTTC. Based on the CDR3 plus reference TRBV7-9 and TRBJ2-7, the full variable domain is DTGVSQNPRHKITKRGQNVTFRCDPISEHNRLYWYRQTLGQGPEFLTYFQNEAQLEKSRLLSDRFSAERPKGSFSTLEIQRTEQGDSAMYLCASSSDGSLGDEQYFGPGTRLTVT.

The chain employs TRBV28 and TRBJ2-7, with 8 positions matching TRBD1. Germline V gives CDR1 MDHEN, CDR2 SYDVKM. The ends lost 7 bases at V and 5 bases at J; junction bases unmatched: 7. The CDR3 contains 13 residues. CDR3 loop: CASTGDRGHEQYF. The CDR3 bases are TGTGCCAGCACCGGAGACAGGGGCCACGAGCAGTACTTC.

The chain carries TRBV7-2 and TRBJ2-3; the match to TRBD1 covers 7 bases. The germline gives CDR1 SGHTA, CDR2 FQGNSA. The CDR3 extends over 15 amino acids. V was clipped by 4 bases and J by 2 bases; unmatched bases: 6. The CDR3 DNA sequence: TGTGCCAGCAGCTCGGACAGGCTCCTCACAGATACGCAGTATTTT. Translating it yields CASSSDRLLTDTQYF.

The chain uses TRBV6-5 and TRBJ2-2, with 10 nucleotides matching TRBD1. Looked up from germline, CDR1 is MNHEY and CDR2 is SVGAGI. This CDR3 has 15 residues. The V segment lost 4 bases and the J segment 6 bases; nucleotides outside the gene matches: 5. Here the CDR3 reads CASSFKGQGAGELFF. The DNA for the CDR3 is TGTGCCAGCAGTTTTAAAGGACAGGGGGCCGGGGAGCTGTTTTTT.